A selection of T cell receptor beta chains follows, all from one sample in a study of cytomegalovirus exposure and HLA in healthy donors. Produced via immunoSEQ multiplex PCR; TCRdb's table is partial and in-frame only. In the table there are hundreds of thousands of clones, 88% of which are singletons. The sample comprised PBMCs. The source is a woman younger than 30 in good health and CMV-seronegative. CDR3s include the opening cysteine and the closing phenylalanine or tryptophan. D genes are given only for firm matches.

V	D	J	CDR3
TRBV5-1	TRBD2	TRBJ2-3	CASSSPGLGDTQYF
TRBV29-1	TRBD2	TRBJ2-5	CSVVWQGGTRETQYF
TRBV6-6	TRBD1	TRBJ1-3	CASSLWGQGDGNTIYF
TRBV6-1	NA	TRBJ2-3	CASSGSGLDTQYF
TRBV5-4	NA	TRBJ2-1	CASTLALGSGNEQFF
TRBV4-1	TRBD1	TRBJ2-7	CASSRIEGGLSTDGNEQYF
TRBV9	NA	TRBJ2-2	CASSANPSQTVMNTGELFF
TRBV7-9	NA	TRBJ2-7	CASSLTSAEQYF
TRBV7-8	NA	TRBJ2-1	CASSLVQGNNEQFF
TRBV11-2	NA	TRBJ2-1	CASSSEMYNEQFF
TRBV27	NA	TRBJ1-2	CASSLNPGANYGYTF
TRBV10-3	TRBD1	TRBJ2-7	CAISGGQVSYEQYF
TRBV7-9	NA	TRBJ1-2	CASSRQNDHYGYTF
TRBV27	TRBD1	TRBJ1-1	CASQAGTGSQAFF
TRBV7-2	NA	TRBJ1-2	CASSLDSRNYGYTF
TRBV5-1	NA	TRBJ2-7	CASSLGTSLHEQYF
TRBV28	NA	TRBJ1-3	CASSRWIPGSGNTIYF
TRBV19	TRBD2	TRBJ2-2	CASSLQLARNTGELFF
TRBV28	NA	TRBJ2-7	CASSLPSYEQYF
TRBV4-3	TRBD2	TRBJ2-1	CASTPGLAGAYEQFF